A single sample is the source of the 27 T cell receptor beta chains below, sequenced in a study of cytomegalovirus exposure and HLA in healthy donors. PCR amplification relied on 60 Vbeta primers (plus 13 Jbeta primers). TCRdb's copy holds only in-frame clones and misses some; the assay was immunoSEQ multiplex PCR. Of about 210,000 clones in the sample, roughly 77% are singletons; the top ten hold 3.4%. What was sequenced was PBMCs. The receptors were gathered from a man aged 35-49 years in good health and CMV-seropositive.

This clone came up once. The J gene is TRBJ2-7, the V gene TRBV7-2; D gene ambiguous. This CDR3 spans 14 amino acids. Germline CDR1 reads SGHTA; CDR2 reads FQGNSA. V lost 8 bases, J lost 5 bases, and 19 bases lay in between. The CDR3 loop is CASAFSPGLHEQYF. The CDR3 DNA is TGTGCCAGCGCCTTTTCCCCGGGTCTCCACGAGCAGTACTTC.

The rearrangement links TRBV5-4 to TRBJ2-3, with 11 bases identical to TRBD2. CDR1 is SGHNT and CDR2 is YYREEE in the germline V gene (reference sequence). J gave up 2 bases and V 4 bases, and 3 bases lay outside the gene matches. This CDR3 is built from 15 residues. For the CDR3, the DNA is TGTGCCAGCAGCATGGGACTAGCGGTCACAGATACGCAGTATTTT. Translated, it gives CASSMGLAVTDTQYF.

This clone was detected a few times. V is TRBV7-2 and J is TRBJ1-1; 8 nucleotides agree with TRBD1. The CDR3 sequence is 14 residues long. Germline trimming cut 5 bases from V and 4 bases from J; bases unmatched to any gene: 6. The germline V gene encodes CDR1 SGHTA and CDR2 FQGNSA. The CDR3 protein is CASSQTGVITEAFF. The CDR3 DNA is TGTGCCAGCAGCCAGACAGGGGTGATCACTGAAGCTTTCTTT.

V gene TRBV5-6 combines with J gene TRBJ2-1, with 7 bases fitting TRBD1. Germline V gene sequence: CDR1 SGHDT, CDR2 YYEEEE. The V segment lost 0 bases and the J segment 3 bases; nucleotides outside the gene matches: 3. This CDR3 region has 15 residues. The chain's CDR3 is CASSLGQGSYNEQFF. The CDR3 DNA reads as TGTGCCAGCAGCTTGGGACAGGGAAGCTACAATGAGCAGTTCTTC.

For the CDR3, the DNA is TGTGCCAGCAGAGTCCCTTCGACGGGCTCCTACGAGCAGTACTTC. This encodes CASRVPSTGSYEQYF. This chain uses TRBV28 with TRBJ2-7; D is ambiguous. V was pared by 6 bases and J by 0 bases, with 15 bases between. This CDR3 has 15 amino acids. Per the germline V gene, CDR1 is MDHEN and CDR2 is SYDVKM.

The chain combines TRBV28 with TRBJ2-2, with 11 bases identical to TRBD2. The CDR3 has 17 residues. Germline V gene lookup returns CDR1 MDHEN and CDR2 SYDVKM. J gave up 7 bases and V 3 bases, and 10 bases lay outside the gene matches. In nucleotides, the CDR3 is TGTGCCAGCAGTTTGACATCCGGGGGACTAGCGGTCGGGGAGCTGTTTTTT. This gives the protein CASSLTSGGLAVGELFF.

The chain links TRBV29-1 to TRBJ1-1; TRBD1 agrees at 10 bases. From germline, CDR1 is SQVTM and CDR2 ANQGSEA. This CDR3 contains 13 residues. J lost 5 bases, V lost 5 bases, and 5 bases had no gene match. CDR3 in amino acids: CSVPGQGRTEAFF. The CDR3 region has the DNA TGCAGCGTTCCGGGACAGGGGAGGACTGAAGCTTTCTTT.

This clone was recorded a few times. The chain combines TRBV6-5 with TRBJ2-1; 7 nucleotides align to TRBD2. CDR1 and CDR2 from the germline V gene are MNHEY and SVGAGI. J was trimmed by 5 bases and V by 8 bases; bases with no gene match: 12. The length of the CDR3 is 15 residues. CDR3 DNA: TGTGCCAGCTCCCCGCGCGGGAGTCGTGACAATGAGCAGTTCTTC. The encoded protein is CASSPRGSRDNEQFF.

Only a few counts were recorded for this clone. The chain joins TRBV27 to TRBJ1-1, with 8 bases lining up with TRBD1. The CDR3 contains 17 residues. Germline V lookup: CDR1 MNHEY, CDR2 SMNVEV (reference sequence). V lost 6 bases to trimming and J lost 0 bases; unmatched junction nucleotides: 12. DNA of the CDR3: TGTGCCAGCAGCCGGCGGACAGGGCTAGGGATGAACACTGAAGCTTTCTTT. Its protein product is CASSRRTGLGMNTEAFF.

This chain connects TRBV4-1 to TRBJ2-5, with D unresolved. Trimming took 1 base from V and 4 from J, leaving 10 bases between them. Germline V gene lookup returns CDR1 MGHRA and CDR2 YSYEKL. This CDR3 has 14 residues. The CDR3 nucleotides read TGCGCCAGCAGCCAAGTTGCGGAAGGAGAGACCCAGTACTTC. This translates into CASSQVAEGETQYF.

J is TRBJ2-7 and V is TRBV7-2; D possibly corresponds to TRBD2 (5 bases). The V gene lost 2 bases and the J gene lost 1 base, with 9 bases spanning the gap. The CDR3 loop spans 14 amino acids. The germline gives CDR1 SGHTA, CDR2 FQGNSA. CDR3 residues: CASSLQGGSYEQYF. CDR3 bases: TGTGCCAGCAGCTTACAAGGCGGGTCCTACGAGCAGTACTTC.

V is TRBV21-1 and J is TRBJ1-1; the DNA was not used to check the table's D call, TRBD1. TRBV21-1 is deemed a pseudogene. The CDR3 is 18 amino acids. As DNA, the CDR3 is TGTGCCAGCAGCCAGGGGAATCGGGCTGAAGGGCTGAACACTGAAGCTTTCTTT. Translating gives CASSQGNRAEGLNTEAFF.

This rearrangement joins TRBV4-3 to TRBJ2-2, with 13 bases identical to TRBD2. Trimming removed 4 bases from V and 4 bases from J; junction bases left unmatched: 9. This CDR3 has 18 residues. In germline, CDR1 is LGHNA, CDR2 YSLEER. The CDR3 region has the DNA TGCGCCAGCAGCCCGGGACTAGCGGGACCGGTTCTCACCGGGGAGCTGTTTTTT. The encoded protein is CASSPGLAGPVLTGELFF.

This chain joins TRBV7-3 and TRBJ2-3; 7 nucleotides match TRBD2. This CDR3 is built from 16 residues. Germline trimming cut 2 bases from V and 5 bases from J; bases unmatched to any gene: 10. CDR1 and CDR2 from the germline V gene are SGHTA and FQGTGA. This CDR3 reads CASSLEMAGAQDTQYF. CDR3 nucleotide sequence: TGTGCCAGCAGCTTAGAGATGGCGGGAGCACAAGATACGCAGTATTTT.

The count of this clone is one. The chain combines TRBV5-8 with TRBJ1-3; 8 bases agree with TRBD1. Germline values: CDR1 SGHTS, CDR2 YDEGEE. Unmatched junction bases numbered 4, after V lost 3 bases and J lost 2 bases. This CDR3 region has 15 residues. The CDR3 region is CASSWTGSTGNTIYF. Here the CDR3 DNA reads TGTGCCAGCAGCTGGACAGGGTCGACTGGAAACACCATATATTTT.

The CDR3 here is CASSPPGRETQYF. In nucleotides, the CDR3 is TGTGCCAGCAGCCCACCCGGCAGGGAGACCCAGTACTTC. The chain combines TRBV6-1 with TRBJ2-5; D not certain. V lost 6 bases, J lost 5 bases, and 13 bases lay in between. The CDR3 covers 13 residues. CDR1 and CDR2 (germline): MNHNS, SASEGT.

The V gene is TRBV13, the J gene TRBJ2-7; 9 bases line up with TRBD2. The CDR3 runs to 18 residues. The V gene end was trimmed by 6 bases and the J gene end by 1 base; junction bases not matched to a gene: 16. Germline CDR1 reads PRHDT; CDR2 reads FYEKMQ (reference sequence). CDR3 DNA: TGTGCCAGCAGTCCGTTGGGGGCGGGGGGGCGACATTCCTACGAGCAGTACTTC. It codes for CASSPLGAGGRHSYEQYF.

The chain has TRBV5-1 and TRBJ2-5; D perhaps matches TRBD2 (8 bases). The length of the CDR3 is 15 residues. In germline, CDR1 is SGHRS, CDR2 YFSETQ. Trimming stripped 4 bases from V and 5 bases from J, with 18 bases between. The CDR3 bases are TGCGCCAGCAGCGCCCTCGGGAGGGGGCGTGAGACCCAGTACTTC. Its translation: CASSALGRGRETQYF.

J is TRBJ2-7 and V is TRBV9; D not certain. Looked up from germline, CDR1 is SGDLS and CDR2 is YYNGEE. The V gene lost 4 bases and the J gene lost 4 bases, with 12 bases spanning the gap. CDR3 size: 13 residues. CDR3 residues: CASSSPNGYEQYF. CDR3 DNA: TGTGCCAGCAGCTCCCCAAACGGGTACGAGCAGTACTTC.

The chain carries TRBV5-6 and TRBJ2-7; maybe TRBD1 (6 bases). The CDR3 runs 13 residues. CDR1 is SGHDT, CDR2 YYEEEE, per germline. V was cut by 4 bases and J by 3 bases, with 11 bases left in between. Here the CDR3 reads CASSTVGHYEQYF. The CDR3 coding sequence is TGTGCCAGCAGCACCGTGGGACACTACGAGCAGTACTTC.

DNA of the CDR3: TGTGCCAGCAGTGTGAGGGGGCCGGGGGAGCAGTACTTC. Amino acids: CASSVRGPGEQYF. The rearrangement joins TRBV2 to TRBJ2-7; 7 bases fit TRBD1. The CDR3 is 13 amino acids. The germline V gene has CDR1 SNHLY and CDR2 FYNNEI. J lost 7 bases, V lost 4 bases, and 7 bases had no gene match.

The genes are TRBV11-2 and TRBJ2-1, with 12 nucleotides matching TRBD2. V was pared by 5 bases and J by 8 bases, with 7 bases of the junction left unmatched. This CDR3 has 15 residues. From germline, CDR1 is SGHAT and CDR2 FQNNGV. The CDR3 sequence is CASSPRTSGIYEQFF. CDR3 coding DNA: TGTGCCAGCAGCCCTCGGACTAGCGGGATCTATGAGCAGTTCTTC.

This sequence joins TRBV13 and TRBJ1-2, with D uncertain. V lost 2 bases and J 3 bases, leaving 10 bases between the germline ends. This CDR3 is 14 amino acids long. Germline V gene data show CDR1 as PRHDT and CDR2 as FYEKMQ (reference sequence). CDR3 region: CASSLSQAYYGYTF. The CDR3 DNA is TGTGCCAGCAGCTTAAGCCAGGCATACTATGGCTACACCTTC.

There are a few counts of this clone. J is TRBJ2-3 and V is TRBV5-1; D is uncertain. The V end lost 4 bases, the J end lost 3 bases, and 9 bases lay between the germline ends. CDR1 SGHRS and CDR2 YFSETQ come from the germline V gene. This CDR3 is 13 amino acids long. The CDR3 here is CASSPEPTDTQYF. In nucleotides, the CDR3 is TGCGCCAGCAGCCCCGAGCCGACAGATACGCAGTATTTT.

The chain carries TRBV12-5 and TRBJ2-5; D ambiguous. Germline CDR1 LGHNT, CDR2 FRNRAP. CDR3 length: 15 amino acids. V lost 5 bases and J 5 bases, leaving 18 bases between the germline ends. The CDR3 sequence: CASGPAGSIGETQYF. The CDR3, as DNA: TGTGCTAGTGGTCCCGCCGGTAGCATCGGGGAGACCCAGTACTTC.

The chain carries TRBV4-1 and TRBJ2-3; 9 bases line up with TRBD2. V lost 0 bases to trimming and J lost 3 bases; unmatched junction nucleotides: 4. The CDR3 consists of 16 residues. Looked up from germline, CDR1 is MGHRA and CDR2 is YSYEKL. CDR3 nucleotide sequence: TGCGCCAGCAGCCAAGAGCTAGCGGGATTTACAGATACGCAGTATTTT. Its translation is CASSQELAGFTDTQYF.

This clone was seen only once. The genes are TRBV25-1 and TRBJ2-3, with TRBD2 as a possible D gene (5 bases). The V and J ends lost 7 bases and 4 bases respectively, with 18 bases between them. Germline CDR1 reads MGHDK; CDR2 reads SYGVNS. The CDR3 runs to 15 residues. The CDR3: CASKPDRGRADTQYF. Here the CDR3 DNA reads TGTGCCAGCAAGCCGGATCGGGGTCGGGCAGATACGCAGTATTTT. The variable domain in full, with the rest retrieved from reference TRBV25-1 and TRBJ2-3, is EADIYQTPRYLVIGTGKKITLECSQTMGHDKMYWYQQDPGMELHLIHYSYGVNSTEKGDLSSESTVSRIRTEHFPLTLESARPSHTSQYLCASKPDRGRADTQYFGPGTRLTVL.